This T cell receptor beta chain was identified in a study of PD-L1 blockade in urothelial cancer. CDR3 length equals 15 residues. In germline, CDR1 is MNHEY, CDR2 SMNVEV (reference sequence). V lost 4 bases and J 9 bases, leaving 22 bases between the germline ends. Stated time point: pretreatment peripheral blood. The repertoire was sequenced with immunoSEQ multiplex PCR; TCRdb's copy has only in-frame clones and lacks some. This sample has some 71,000 clones, with about 82% found just once. The chain has TRBV27 and TRBJ2-7; the D gene is possibly TRBD2 (6 bases). This sequence was found in a man aged 35 to 55 with urothelial cancer. Sample: PBMCs, taken around atezolizumab (anti-PD-L1) treatment. The CDR3 loop is CASSSPSDYLIRQYF. The CDR3 nucleotides are TGTGCCAGCAGTTCCCCCTCGGACTATCTCATCCGGCAGTACTTC.